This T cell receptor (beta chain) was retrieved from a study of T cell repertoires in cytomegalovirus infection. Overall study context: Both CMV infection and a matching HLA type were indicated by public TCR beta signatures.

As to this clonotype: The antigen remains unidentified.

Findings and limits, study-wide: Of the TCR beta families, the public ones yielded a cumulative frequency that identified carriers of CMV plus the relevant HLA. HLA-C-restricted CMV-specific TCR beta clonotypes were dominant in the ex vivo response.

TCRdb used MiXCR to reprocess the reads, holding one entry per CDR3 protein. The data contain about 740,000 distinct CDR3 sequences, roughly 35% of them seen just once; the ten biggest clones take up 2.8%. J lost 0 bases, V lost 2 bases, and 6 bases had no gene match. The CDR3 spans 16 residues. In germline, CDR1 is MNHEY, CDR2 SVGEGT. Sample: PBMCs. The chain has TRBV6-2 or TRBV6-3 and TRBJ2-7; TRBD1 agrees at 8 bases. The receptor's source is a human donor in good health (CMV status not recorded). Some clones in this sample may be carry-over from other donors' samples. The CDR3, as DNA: TGTGCCAGCAGTTACCGGGGACAGGCGAGCTCCTACGAGCAGTACTTC. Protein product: CASSYRGQASSYEQYF.